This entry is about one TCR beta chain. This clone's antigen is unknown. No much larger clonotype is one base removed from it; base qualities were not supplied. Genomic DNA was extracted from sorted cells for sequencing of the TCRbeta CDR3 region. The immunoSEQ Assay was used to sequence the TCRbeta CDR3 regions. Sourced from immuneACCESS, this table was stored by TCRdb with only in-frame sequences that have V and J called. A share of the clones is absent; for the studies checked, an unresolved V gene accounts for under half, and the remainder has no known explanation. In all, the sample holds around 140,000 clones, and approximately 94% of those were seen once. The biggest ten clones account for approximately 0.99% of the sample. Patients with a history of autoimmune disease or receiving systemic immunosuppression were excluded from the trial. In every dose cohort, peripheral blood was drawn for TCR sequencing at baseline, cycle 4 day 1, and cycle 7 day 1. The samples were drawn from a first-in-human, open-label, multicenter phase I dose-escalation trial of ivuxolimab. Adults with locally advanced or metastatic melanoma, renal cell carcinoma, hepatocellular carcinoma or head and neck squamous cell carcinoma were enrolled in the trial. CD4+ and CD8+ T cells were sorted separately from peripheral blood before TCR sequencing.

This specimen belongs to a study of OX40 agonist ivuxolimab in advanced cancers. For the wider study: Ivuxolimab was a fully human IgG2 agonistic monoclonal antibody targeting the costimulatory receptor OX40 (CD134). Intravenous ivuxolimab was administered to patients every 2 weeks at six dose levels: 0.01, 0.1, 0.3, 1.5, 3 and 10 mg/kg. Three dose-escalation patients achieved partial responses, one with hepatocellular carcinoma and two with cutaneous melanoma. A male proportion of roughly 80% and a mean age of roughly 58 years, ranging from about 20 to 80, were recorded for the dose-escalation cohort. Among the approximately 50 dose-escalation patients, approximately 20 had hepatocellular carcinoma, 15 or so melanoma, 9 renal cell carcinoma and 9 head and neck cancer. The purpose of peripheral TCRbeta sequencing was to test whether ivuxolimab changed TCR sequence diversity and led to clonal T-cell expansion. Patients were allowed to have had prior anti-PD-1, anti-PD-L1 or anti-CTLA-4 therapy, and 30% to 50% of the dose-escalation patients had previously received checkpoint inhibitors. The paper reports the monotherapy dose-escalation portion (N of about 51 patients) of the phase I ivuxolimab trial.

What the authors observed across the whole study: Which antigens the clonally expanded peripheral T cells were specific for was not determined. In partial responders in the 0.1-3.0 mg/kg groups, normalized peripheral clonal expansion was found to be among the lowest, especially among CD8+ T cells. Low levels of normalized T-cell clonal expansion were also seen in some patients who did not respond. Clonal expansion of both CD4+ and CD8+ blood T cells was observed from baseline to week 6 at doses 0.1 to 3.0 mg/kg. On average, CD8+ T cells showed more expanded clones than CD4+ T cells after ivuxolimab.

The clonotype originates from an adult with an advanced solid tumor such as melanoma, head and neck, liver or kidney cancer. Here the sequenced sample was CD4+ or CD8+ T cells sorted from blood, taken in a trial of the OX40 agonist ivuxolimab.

The base sequence is TGTGCCAGCAGCTTGGGGCCTCGTAATGAAAAACTGTTTTTT. Translated, this is CASSLGPRNEKLFF. The V and J genes are TRBV11-2 and TRBJ1-4; the D region possibly corresponds to TRBD1 (5 bases align). Including cysteine and phenylalanine, the CDR3 has 14 amino acids. The DNA shown is the 42-base CDR3, in frame from base 1. According to the germline V gene, CDR1 reads SGHAT and CDR2 reads FQNNGV. The V and J ends are trimmed by 3 bases and 4 bases, leaving 9 bases between them. This CDR3, with the reference TRBV11-2 and TRBJ1-4 proteins standing in past its ends, gives the full variable domain EAGVAQSPRYKIIEKRQSVAFWCNPISGHATLYWYQQILGQGPKLLIQFQNNGVVDDSQLPKDRFSAERLKGVDSTLKIQPAKLEDSAVYLCASSLGPRNEKLFFGSGTQLSVL.